The 5 T cell receptor beta chains given below trace back to one sample, sequenced in a study of long-term antiretroviral therapy in people with HIV. Sequencing used immunoSEQ v3.0 at survey level. Profiled with immunoSEQ multiplex PCR; TCRdb holds only in-frame clones, not every one. The sample consists of tens of thousands of clones, around 80% of them appearing once. The starting material was unsorted PBMCs, obtained 2.7 to 2.9 years after starting antiretroviral therapy. The receptor source for this set is a man aged 25-40 years with HIV.

The gene calls are TRBV6-5 and TRBJ2-5; 7 positions match TRBD1. This CDR3 is 14 amino acids long. Trimming took 3 bases from V and 4 from J; bases not matched to a gene: 5. Per the germline V gene, CDR1 is MNHEY and CDR2 is SVGAGI. CDR3 sequence reads: CASSYGQAPETQYF. CDR3 nucleotides: TGTGCCAGCAGTTATGGACAGGCTCCAGAGACCCAGTACTTC.

The rearrangement links TRBV28 to TRBJ2-7; 9 bases are shared with TRBD1. CDR3 length: 14 amino acids. CDR1 MDHEN and CDR2 SYDVKM come from the germline V gene. Losses at the gene ends were 7 bases for V and 6 bases for J; bases not matched to a gene: 10. This chain's CDR3 is CASNPTGTGIEQYF. The DNA of the CDR3 is TGTGCCAGCAACCCCACCGGGACAGGGATCGAGCAGTACTTC.

The chain links TRBV28 to TRBJ2-2, with 10 bases identical to TRBD1. Germline CDR1 and CDR2: MDHEN and SYDVKM. V lost 8 bases to trimming and J lost 4 bases; unmatched junction nucleotides: 4. The CDR3 loop spans 14 amino acids. Here the CDR3 reads CASPGQGFTGELFF. Written as DNA, the CDR3 is TGTGCCAGCCCGGGACAGGGGTTCACCGGGGAGCTGTTTTTT.

This clone was observed a single time. V gene TRBV6-5 combines with J gene TRBJ1-6; maybe TRBD1 (5 bases). Germline V lookup: CDR1 MNHEY, CDR2 SVGAGI. This CDR3 has 14 amino acids. V lost 6 bases, J lost 5 bases, and 11 bases lay in between. The CDR3 region has the DNA TGTGCCAGCAGCAACGGACAAAATAATTCACCCCTCCACTTT. This gives the protein CASSNGQNNSPLHF.

The rearrangement uses TRBV5-1 and TRBJ1-1; tentatively, D is TRBD1 (5 bases). Trimming took 0 bases from V and 10 from J, leaving 13 bases between them. The CDR3 is made up of 13 amino acids. Germline V gives CDR1 SGHRS, CDR2 YFSETQ. The CDR3 protein is CASSLAGWEGAFF. The CDR3 coding sequence is TGCGCCAGCAGCTTGGCAGGGTGGGAGGGAGCTTTCTTT. The variable domain in full, with the rest retrieved from reference TRBV5-1 and TRBJ1-1, is KAGVTQTPRYLIKTRGQQVTLSCSPISGHRSVSWYQQTPGQGLQFLFEYFSETQRNKGNFPGRFSGRQFSNSRSEMNVSTLELGDSALYLCASSLAGWEGAFFGQGTRLTVV.